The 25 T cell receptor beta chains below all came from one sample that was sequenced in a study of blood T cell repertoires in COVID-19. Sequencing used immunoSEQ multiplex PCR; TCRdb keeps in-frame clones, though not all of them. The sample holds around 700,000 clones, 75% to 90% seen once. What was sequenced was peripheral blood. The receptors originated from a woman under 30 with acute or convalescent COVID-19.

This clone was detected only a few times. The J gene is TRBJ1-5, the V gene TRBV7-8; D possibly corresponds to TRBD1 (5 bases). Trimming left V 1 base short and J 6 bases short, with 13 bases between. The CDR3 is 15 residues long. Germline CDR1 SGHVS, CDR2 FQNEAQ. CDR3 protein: CASSLDEQGGQPQHF. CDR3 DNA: TGTGCCAGCAGCTTAGATGAGCAGGGAGGTCAGCCCCAGCATTTT.

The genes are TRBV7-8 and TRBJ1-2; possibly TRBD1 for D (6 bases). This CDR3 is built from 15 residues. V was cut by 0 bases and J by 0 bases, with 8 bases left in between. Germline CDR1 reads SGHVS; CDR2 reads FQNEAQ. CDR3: CASSLAGDTNYGYTF. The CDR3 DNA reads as TGTGCCAGCAGCTTAGCGGGGGACACTAACTATGGCTACACCTTC.

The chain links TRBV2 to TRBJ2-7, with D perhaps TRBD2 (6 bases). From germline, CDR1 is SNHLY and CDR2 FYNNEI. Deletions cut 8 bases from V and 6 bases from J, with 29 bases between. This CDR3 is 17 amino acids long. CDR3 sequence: CASYWGDLRGPWGEQYF. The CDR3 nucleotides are TGTGCCAGCTATTGGGGGGACCTAAGGGGCCCTTGGGGCGAGCAGTACTTC.

The CDR3 region is CASSHRLEGREKLFF. In DNA form, the CDR3 reads TGCGCCAGCAGCCATCGGCTGGAAGGGAGGGAAAAACTGTTTTTT. The chain uses TRBV4-3 and TRBJ1-4; D call uncertain. Germline V gene sequence: CDR1 LGHNA, CDR2 YSLEER. Trimming cost V 3 bases and J 8 bases, with 16 bases left between them. The CDR3 loop spans 15 amino acids.

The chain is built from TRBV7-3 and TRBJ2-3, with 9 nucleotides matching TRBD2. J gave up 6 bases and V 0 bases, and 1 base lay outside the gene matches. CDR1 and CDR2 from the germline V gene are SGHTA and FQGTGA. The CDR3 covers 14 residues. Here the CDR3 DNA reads TGTGCCAGCAGCTTAACAGCGGGGGGCGATACGCAGTATTTT. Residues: CASSLTAGGDTQYF.

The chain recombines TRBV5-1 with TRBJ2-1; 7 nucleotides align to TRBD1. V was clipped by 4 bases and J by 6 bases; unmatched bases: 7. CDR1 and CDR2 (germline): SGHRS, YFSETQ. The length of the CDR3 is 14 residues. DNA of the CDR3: TGCGCCAGCAGCGGGCAGGGGGTTATCAATGAGCAGTTCTTC. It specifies CASSGQGVINEQFF.

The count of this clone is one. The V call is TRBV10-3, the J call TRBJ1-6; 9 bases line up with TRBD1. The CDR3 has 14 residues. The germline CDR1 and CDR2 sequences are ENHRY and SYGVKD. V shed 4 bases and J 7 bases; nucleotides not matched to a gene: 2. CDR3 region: CAISVGQGNSPLHF. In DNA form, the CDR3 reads TGTGCCATCAGTGTTGGACAGGGGAATTCACCCCTCCACTTT.

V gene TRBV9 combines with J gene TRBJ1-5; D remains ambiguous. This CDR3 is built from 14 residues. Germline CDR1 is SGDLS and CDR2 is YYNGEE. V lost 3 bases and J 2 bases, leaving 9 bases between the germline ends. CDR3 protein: CASSGSGGNQPQHF. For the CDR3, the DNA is TGTGCCAGCAGCGGCTCAGGCGGCAATCAGCCCCAGCATTTT. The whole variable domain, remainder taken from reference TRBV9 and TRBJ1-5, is DSGVTQTPKHLITATGQRVTLRCSPRSGDLSVYWYQQSLDQGLQFLIQYYNGEERAKGNILERFSAQQFPDLHSELNLSSLELGDSALYFCASSGSGGNQPQHFGDGTRLSIL.

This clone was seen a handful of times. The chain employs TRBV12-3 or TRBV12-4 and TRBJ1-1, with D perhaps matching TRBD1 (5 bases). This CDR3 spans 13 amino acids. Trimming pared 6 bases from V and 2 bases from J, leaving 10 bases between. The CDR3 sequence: CASRLGGNTEAFF. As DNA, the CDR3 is TGTGCCAGCAGGCTCGGGGGTAACACTGAAGCTTTCTTT.

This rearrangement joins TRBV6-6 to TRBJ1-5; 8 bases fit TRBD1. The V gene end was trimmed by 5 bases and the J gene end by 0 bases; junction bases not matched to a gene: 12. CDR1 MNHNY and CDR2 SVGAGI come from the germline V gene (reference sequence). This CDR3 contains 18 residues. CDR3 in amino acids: CASSQPTRDRYSNQPQHF. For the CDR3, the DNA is TGTGCCAGCAGTCAGCCGACCAGGGACAGGTATAGCAATCAGCCCCAGCATTTT.

The CDR3 sequence is CATSDAQALFPNYGYTF. The CDR3 DNA is TGTGCCACCAGTGATGCGCAGGCCTTGTTTCCAAACTATGGCTACACCTTC. The chain recombines TRBV24-1 with TRBJ1-2; D call uncertain. This CDR3 region has 17 residues. From germline, CDR1 is KGHDR and CDR2 SFDVKD. V was cut by 3 bases and J by 2 bases, with 18 bases left in between.

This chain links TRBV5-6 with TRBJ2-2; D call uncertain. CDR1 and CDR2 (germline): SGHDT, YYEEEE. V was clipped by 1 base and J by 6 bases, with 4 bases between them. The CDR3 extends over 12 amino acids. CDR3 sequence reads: CASSLLAGELFF. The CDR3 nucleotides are TGTGCCAGCAGCTTGCTTGCCGGGGAGCTGTTTTTT.

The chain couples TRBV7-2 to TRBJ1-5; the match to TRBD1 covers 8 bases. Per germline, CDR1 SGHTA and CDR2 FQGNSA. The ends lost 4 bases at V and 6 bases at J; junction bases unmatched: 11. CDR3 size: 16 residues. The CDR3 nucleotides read TGTGCCAGCAGCTCGCAGCAGGGGGCAGTAGGTCAGCCCCAGCATTTT. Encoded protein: CASSSQQGAVGQPQHF.

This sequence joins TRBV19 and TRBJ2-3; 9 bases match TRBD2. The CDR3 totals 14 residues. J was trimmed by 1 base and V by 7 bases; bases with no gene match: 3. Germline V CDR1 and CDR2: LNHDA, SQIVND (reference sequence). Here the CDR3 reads CASTASGGTDTQYF. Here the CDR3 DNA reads TGTGCCAGTACGGCTAGCGGGGGCACAGATACGCAGTATTTT. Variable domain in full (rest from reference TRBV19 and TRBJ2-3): DGGITQSPKYLFRKEGQNVTLSCEQNLNHDAMYWYRQDPGQGLRLIYYSQIVNDFQKGDIAEGYSVSREKKESFPLTVTSAQKNPTAFYLCASTASGGTDTQYFGPGTRLTVL.

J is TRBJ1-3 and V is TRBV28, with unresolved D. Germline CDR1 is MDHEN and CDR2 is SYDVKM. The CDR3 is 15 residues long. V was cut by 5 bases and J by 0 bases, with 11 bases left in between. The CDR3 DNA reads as TGTGCCAGCAGTCTCCCCCGGTCCTCTGGAAACACCATATATTTT. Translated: CASSLPRSSGNTIYF.

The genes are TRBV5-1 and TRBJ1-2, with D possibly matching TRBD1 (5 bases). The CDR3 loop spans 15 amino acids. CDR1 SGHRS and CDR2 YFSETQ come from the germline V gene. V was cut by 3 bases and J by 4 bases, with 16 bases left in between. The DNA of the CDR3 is TGCGCCAGCAGCTCCGGTACAGGAGGGCCCTATGGCTACACCTTC. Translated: CASSSGTGGPYGYTF.

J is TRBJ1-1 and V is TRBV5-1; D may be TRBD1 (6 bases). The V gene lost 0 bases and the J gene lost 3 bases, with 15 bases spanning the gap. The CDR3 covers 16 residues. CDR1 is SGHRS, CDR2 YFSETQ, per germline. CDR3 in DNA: TGCGCCAGCAGCTTGGACGCAGGGGTGGGAGACACTGAAGCTTTCTTT. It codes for CASSLDAGVGDTEAFF.

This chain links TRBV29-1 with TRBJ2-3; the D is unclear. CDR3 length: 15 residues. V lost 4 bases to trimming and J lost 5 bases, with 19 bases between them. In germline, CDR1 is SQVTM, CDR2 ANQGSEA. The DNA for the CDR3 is TGCAGCGTTGGGTTATGGAGAGTCGATGGAGATACGCAGTATTTT. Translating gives CSVGLWRVDGDTQYF.

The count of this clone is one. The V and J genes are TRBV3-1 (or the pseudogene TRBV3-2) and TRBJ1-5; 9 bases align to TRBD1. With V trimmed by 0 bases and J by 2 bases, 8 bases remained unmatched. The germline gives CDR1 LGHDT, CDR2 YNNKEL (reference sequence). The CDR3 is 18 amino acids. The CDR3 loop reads CASSQESGTGYGNQPQHF. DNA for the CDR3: TGTGCCAGCAGCCAAGAAAGCGGGACAGGGTATGGCAATCAGCCCCAGCATTTT.

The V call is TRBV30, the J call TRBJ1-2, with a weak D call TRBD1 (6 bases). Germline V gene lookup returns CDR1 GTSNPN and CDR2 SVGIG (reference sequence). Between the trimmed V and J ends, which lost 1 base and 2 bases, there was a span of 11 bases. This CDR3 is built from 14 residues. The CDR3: CAWSAGRGNYGYTF. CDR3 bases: TGTGCCTGGAGTGCAGGGAGGGGGAACTATGGCTACACCTTC.

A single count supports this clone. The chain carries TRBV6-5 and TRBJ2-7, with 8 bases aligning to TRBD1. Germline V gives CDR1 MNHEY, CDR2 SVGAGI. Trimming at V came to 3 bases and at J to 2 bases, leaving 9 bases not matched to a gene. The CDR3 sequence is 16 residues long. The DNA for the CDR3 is TGTGCCAGCAGTTATAAGGCGGGACAGGTCGCCTACGAGCAGTACTTC. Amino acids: CASSYKAGQVAYEQYF.

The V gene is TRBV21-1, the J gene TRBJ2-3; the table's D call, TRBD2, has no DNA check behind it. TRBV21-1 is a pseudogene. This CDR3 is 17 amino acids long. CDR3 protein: CASSEKAGLPPQDTQYF. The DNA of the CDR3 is TGTGCCAGCAGCGAAAAAGCGGGACTCCCGCCTCAAGATACGCAGTATTTT.

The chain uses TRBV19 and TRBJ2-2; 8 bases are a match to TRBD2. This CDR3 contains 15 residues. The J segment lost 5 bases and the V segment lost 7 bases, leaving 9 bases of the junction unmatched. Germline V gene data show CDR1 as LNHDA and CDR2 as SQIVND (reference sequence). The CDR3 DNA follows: TGTGCCAGTACCCCGGGAGGGGGGCGGACCGGGGAGCTGTTTTTT. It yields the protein CASTPGGGRTGELFF.

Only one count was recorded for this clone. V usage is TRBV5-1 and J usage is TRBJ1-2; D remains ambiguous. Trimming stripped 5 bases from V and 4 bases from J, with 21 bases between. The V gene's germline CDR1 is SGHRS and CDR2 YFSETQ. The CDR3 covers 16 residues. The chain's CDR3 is CASSPTRSGSGYGYTF. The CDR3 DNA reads TGCGCCAGCAGTCCTACACGGTCAGGTTCTGGCTATGGCTACACCTTC. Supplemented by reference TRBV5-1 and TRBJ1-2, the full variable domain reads KAGVTQTPRYLIKTRGQQVTLSCSPISGHRSVSWYQQTPGQGLQFLFEYFSETQRNKGNFPGRFSGRQFSNSRSEMNVSTLELGDSALYLCASSPTRSGSGYGYTFGSGTRLTVV.

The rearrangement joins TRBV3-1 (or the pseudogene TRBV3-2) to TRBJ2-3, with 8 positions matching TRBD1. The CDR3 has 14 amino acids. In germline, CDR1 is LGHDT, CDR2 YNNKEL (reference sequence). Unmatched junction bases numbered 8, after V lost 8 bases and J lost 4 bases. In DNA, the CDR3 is TGTGCCAGCGCACGGGACAGGAGATCAGATACGCAGTATTTT. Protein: CASARDRRSDTQYF.